The text below deals with one T cell receptor beta chain. The antigen remains undetermined. An input of about 0.5 to 1 ug of RNA was subjected to reverse transcription using random hexamers. The TCR beta CDR3 was amplified by immunoSEQ multiplex PCR across 54 Vbeta, 13 Jbeta. TCRdb re-analysed the immunoSEQ multiplex PCR reads in MiXCR, keeping a single row per CDR3 protein. Of more than 200,000 distinct CDR3 sequences listed, 80% to 95% are singletons. The data belong to a study of CD8 T cells in Susac syndrome. Broader study findings: The study admitted that it had a relatively small number of individuals in its TCR sequencing and HLA analysis.

The V and J ends lost 5 bases and 5 bases, in that order; junction bases with no gene match: 9. The CDR3 covers 15 residues. The receptor was isolated from a human donor with multiple sclerosis. The source material was CD8+ T cells from PBMCs. This sequence joins TRBV12-3 or TRBV12-4 and TRBJ1-5; 7 bases are a match to TRBD1. As DNA, the CDR3 is TGTGCCAGCAGTACACAGGGGTTCGTGGATCAGCCCCAGCATTTT. It encodes CASSTQGFVDQPQHF.